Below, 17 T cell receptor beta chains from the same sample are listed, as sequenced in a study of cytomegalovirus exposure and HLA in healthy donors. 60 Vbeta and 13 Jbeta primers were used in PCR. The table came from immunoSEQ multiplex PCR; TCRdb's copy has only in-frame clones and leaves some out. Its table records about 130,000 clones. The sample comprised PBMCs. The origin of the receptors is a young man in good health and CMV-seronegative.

The CDR3 sequence is CASRTVGNEKLFF. Written as DNA, the CDR3 is TGTGCCAGCCGGACTGTTGGCAATGAAAAACTGTTTTTT. V is TRBV6-1 and J is TRBJ1-4; D not resolved. The CDR3 loop spans 13 amino acids. Germline lookup yields CDR1 MNHNS and CDR2 SASEGT. Trimming removed 8 bases at V and 5 bases at J, with 12 bases between.

Here the CDR3 reads CASSPGTVLRGYTF. CDR3 DNA sequence: TGTGCCAGCAGCCCAGGGACAGTCCTACGTGGCTACACCTTC. This chain connects TRBV28 to TRBJ1-2, with 7 bases fitting TRBD1. The CDR3 runs to 14 residues. Germline CDR1 is MDHEN and CDR2 is SYDVKM. J was trimmed by 7 bases and V by 6 bases; bases with no gene match: 11.

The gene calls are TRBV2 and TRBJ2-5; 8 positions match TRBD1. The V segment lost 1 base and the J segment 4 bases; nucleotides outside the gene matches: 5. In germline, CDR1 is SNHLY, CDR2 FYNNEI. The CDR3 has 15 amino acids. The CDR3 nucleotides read TGTGCCAGCAGTGAAGGGACAGGGATGGGAGAGACCCAGTACTTC. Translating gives CASSEGTGMGETQYF.

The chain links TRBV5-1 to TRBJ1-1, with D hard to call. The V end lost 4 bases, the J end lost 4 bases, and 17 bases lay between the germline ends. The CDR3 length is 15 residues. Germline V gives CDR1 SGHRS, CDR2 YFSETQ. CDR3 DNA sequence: TGCGCCAGCAGCCCCCGGGTTTCGATGGGCACTGAAGCTTTCTTT. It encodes CASSPRVSMGTEAFF.

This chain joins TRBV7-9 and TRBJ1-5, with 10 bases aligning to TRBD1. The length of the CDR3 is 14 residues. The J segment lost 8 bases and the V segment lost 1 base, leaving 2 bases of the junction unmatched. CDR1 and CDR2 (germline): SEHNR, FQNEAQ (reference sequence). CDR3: CASSLGDRGKPQHF. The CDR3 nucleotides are TGTGCCAGCAGCTTAGGGGACAGGGGCAAGCCCCAGCATTTT.

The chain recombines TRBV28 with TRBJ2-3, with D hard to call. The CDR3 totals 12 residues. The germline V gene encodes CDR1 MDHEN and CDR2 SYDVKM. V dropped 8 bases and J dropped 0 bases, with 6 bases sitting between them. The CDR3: CASEASTDTQYF. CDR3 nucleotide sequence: TGTGCCAGCGAGGCAAGCACAGATACGCAGTATTTT.

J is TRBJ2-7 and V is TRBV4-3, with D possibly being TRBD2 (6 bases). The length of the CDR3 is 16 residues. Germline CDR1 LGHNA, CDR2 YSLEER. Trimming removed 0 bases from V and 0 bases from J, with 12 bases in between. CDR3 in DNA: TGCGCCAGCAGCCAAGACTTAATAGCGGACTCCTACGAGCAGTACTTC. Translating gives CASSQDLIADSYEQYF.

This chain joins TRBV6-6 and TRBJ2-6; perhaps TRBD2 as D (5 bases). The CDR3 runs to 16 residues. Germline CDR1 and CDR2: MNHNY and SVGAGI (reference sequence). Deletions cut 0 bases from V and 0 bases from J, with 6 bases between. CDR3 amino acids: CASSYSAGSGANVLTF. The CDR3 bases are TGTGCCAGCAGTTACTCCGCGGGCTCTGGGGCCAACGTCCTGACTTTC.

CDR3: CASSSRDRERGTQYF. Written as DNA, the CDR3 is TGTGCCAGCAGCTCAAGGGACAGGGAAAGGGGGACCCAGTACTTC. The rearrangement links TRBV7-2 to TRBJ2-5; 9 bases agree with TRBD1. Unmatched junction bases numbered 10, after V lost 4 bases and J lost 7 bases. Per the germline V gene, CDR1 is SGHTA and CDR2 is FQGNSA. This CDR3 contains 15 residues.

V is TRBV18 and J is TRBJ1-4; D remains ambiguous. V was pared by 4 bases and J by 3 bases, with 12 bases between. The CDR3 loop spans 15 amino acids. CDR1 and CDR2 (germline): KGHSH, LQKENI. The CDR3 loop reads CASSHGKRSNEKLFF. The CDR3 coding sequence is TGTGCCAGCTCACACGGGAAACGGTCTAATGAAAAACTGTTTTTT.

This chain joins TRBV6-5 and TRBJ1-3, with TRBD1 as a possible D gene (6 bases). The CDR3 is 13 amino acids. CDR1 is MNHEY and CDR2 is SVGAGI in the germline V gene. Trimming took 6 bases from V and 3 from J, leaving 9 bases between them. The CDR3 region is CASRLQGGNTIYF. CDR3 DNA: TGTGCCAGCAGGCTACAGGGTGGAAACACCATATATTTT.

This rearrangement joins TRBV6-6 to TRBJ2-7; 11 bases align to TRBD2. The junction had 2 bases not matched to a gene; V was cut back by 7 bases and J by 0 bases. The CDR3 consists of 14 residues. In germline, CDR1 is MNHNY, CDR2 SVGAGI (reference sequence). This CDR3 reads CASTTSGSSYEQYF. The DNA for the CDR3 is TGTGCCAGCACCACTAGCGGGAGCTCCTACGAGCAGTACTTC.

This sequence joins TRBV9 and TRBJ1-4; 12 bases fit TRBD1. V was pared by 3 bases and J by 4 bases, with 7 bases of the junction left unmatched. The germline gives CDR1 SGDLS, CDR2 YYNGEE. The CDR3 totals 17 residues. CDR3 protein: CASSGGQGAGGNEKLFF. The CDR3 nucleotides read TGTGCCAGCAGCGGGGGACAGGGGGCCGGGGGTAATGAAAAACTGTTTTTT.

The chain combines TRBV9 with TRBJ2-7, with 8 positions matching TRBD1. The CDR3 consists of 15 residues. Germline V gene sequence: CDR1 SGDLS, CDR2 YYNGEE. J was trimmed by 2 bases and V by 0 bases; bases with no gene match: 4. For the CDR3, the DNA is TGTGCCAGCAGCGTAGAGCCAGGGGGCCCCTACGAGCAGTACTTC. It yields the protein CASSVEPGGPYEQYF.

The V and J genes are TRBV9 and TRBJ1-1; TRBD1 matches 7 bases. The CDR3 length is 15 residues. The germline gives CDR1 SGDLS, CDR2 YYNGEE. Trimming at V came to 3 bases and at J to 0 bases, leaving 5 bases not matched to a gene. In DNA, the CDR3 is TGTGCCAGCAGCGCCCCCGGGACAGTGAACACTGAAGCTTTCTTT. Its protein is CASSAPGTVNTEAFF. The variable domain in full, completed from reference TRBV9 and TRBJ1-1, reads DSGVTQTPKHLITATGQRVTLRCSPRSGDLSVYWYQQSLDQGLQFLIQYYNGEERAKGNILERFSAQQFPDLHSELNLSSLELGDSALYFCASSAPGTVNTEAFFGQGTRLTVV.

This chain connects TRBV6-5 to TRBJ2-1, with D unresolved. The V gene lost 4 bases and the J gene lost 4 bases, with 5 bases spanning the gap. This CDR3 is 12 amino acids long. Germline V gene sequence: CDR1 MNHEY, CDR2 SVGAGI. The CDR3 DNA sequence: TGTGCCAGCAGTTCCACATACAATGAGCAGTTCTTC. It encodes CASSSTYNEQFF.

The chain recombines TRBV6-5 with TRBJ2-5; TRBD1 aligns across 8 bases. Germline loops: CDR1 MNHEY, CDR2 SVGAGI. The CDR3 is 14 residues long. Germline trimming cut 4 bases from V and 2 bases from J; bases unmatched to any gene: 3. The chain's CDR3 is CASSSYRGQETQYF. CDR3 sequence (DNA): TGTGCCAGCAGTTCTTACAGGGGGCAAGAGACCCAGTACTTC.